Included here is one T cell receptor (beta chain) sequence, with context. The source of the sample is a study of blood T cell repertoires in COVID-19. About the research overall: Italy, Spain and the United States were the sources of the convalescent and acute COVID-19 samples. From T cells, B-cell-depleted T cells, or PBMCs came the material, which was cDNA or gDNA.

Germline values: CDR1 SNHLY, CDR2 FYNNEI. CDR3 length: 15 amino acids. Trimming shortened V by 1 base and J by 6 bases, and 12 bases separated the two germline ends. As originally analysed: Reference gene primer amplification gave estimated nucleated cell counts. Clones were read by immunoSEQ multiplex PCR, and TCRdb kept only the in-frame ones, dropping some. That table gives V, J and clone size, and the DNA gave D and trimming. The sample lists 240,000 or so clones, around 86% occurring once. Specimen: peripheral blood. V usage is TRBV2 and J usage is TRBJ1-4; perhaps TRBD1 as D (5 bases). This receptor was taken from a woman aged 25 to 39 who had recovered from COVID-19. The CDR3 region is CASSEGGTAHEKLFF. DNA of the CDR3: TGTGCCAGCAGTGAAGGCGGGACGGCTCATGAAAAACTGTTTTTT.